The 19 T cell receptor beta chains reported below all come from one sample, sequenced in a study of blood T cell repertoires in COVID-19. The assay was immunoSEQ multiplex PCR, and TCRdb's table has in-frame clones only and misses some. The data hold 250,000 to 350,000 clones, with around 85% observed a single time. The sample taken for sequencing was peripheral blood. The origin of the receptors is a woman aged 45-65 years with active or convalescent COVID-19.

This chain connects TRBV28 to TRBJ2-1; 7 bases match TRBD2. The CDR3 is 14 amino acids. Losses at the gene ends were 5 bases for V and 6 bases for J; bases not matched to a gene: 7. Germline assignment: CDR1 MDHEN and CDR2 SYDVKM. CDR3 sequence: CASSPLRLANEQFF. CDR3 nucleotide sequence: TGTGCCAGCAGTCCGCTCCGACTAGCCAATGAGCAGTTCTTC.

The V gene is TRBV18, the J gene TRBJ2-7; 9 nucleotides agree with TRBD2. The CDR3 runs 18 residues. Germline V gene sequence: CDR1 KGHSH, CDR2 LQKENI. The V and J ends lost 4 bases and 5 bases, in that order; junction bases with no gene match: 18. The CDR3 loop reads CASSLAAPAGGLSDEQYF. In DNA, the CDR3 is TGTGCCAGCTCACTCGCCGCTCCAGCGGGAGGACTTAGTGACGAGCAGTACTTC.

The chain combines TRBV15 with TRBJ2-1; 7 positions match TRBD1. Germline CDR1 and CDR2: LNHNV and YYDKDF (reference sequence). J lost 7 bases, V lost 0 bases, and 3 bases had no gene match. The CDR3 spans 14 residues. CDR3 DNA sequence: TGTGCCACCAGCAGAGACAACAGGGGAAATGAGCAGTTCTTC. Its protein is CATSRDNRGNEQFF.

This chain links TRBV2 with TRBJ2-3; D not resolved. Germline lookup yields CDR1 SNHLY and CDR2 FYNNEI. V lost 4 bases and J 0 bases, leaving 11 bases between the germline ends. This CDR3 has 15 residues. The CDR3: CASSAPAISTDTQYF. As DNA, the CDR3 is TGTGCCAGCAGTGCTCCCGCTATTAGCACAGATACGCAGTATTTT.

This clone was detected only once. The CDR3 protein is CASSFGGRDGETQYF. The DNA of the CDR3 is TGTGCCAGCAGCTTCGGCGGGAGGGACGGGGAGACCCAGTACTTC. The V gene is TRBV7-2, the J gene TRBJ2-5; 9 bases are a match to TRBD2. CDR1 SGHTA and CDR2 FQGNSA come from the germline V gene. The CDR3 runs to 15 residues. Unmatched junction bases numbered 7, after V lost 3 bases and J lost 5 bases.

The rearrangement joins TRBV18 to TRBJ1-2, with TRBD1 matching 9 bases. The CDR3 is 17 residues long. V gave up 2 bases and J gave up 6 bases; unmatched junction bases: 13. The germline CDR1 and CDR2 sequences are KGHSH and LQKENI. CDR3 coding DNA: TGTGCCAGCTCACCAGCCGGGGGACAGGGCGCTCGAGATGGCTACACCTTC. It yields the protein CASSPAGGQGARDGYTF.

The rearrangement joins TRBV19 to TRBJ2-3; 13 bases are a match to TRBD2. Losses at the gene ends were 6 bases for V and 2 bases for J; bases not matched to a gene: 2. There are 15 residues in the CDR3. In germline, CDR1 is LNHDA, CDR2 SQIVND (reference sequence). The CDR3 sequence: CASRGLAGHTDTQYF. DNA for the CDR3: TGTGCCAGTAGGGGACTAGCGGGGCACACAGATACGCAGTATTTT.

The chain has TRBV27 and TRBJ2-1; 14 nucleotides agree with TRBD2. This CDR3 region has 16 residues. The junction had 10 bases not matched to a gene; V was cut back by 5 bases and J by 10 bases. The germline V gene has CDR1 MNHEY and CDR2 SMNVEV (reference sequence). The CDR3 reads CASSPPTSGRAGEQFF. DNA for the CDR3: TGTGCCAGCAGTCCCCCGACTAGCGGGAGGGCCGGGGAGCAGTTCTTC.

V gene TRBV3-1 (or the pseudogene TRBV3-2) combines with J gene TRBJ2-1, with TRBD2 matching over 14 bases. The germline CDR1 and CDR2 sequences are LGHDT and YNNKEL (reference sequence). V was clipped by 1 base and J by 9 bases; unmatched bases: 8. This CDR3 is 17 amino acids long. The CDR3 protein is CASSQAGLAGAAVEQFF. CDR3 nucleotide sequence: TGTGCCAGCAGCCAAGCGGGACTAGCGGGAGCAGCGGTTGAGCAGTTCTTC.

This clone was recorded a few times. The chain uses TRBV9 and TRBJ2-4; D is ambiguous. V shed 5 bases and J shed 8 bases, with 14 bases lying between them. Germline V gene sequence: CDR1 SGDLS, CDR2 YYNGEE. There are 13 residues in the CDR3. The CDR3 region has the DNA TGTGCCAGCAGTCCCCCGGAGAACCACATTCAGTACTTC. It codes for CASSPPENHIQYF.

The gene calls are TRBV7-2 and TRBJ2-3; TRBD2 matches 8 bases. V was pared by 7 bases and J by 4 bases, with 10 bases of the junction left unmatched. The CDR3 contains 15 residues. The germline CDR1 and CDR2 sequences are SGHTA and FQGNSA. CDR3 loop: CASTPPGGPADTQYF. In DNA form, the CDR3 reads TGTGCCAGCACCCCTCCGGGAGGGCCCGCAGATACGCAGTATTTT.

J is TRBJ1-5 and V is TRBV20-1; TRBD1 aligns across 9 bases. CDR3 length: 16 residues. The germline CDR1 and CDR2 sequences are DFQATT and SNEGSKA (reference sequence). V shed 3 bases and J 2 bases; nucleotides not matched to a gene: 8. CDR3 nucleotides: TGCAGTGCTAGTATCGGGACAGGGCGAGGCAATCAGCCCCAGCATTTT. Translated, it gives CSASIGTGRGNQPQHF.

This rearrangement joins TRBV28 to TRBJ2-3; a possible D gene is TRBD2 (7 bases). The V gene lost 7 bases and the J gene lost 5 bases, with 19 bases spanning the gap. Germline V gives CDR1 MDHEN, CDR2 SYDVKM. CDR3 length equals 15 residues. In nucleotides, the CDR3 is TGTGCCAGCAACGGGGGGCGATCAAGAAGAGATACGCAGTATTTT. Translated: CASNGGRSRRDTQYF.

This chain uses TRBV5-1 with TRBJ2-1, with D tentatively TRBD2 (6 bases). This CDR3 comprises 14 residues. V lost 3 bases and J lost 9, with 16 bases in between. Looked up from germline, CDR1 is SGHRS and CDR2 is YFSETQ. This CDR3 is CASSSLAPAGEQFF. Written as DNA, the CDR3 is TGCGCCAGCAGCTCACTAGCCCCGGCGGGTGAGCAGTTCTTC.

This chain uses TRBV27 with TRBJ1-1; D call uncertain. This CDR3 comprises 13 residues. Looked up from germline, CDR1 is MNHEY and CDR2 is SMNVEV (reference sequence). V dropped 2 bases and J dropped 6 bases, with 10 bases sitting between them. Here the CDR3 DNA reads TGTGCCAGCAGTTTAGGCGGTGGCGCTGAAGCTTTCTTT. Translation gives CASSLGGGAEAFF.

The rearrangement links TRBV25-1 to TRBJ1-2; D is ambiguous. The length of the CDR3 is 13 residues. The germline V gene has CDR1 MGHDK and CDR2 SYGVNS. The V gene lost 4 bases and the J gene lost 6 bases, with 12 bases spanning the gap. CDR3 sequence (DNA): TGTGCCAGCAGTGGACCCAGCGTGGATGGCTACACCTTC. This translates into CASSGPSVDGYTF.

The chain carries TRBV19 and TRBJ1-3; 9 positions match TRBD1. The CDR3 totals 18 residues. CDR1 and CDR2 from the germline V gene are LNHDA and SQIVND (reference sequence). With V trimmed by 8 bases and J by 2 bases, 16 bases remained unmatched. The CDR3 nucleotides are TGTGCCAGTCGAGCCCGGGACAGGGTAAGGAGTCCTGGAAACACCATATATTTT. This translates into CASRARDRVRSPGNTIYF.

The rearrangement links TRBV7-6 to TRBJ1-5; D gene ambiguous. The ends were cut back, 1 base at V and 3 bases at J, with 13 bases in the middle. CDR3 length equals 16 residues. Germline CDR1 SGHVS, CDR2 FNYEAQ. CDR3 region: CASSLGAWQANQPQHF. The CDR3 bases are TGTGCCAGCAGCTTAGGGGCTTGGCAAGCCAATCAGCCCCAGCATTTT.

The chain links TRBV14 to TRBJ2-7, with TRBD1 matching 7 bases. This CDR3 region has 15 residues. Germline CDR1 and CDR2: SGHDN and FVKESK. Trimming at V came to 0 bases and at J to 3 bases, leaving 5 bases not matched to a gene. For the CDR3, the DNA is TGTGCCAGCAGCCAAGACAGGGGGTTTTACTACGAGCAGTACTTC. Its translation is CASSQDRGFYYEQYF.